These 30 T cell receptor beta chains share one sample of origin, sequenced in a study of OX40 agonist ivuxolimab in advanced cancers. Method: immunoSEQ multiplex PCR; TCRdb's copy keeps in-frame clones and lacks some. Counted here are tens of thousands of clones, about 80% occurring once; the ten biggest clones make up 4% to 4.5%. Sample: CD4+ or CD8+ T cells sorted from blood, taken in a trial of the OX40 agonist ivuxolimab. The receptors here all came from an adult with an advanced solid tumor such as melanoma, head and neck, liver or kidney cancer.

This chain connects TRBV5-6 to TRBJ2-2, with D tentatively TRBD2 (5 bases). The CDR3 extends over 13 amino acids. The V end was cut by 0 bases, the J end by 7 bases, with 7 bases between. Germline CDR1 is SGHDT and CDR2 is YYEEEE. The CDR3 DNA reads as TGTGCCAGCAGCTTGGGAGGACTCGGGGAGCTGTTTTTT. This encodes CASSLGGLGELFF.

The gene calls are TRBV5-5 and TRBJ2-2; D unclear. V dropped 4 bases and J dropped 7 bases, with 11 bases sitting between them. Germline loops: CDR1 SGHKS, CDR2 YYEKEE (reference sequence). The CDR3 sequence is 13 residues long. CDR3 loop: CASSVDGGGELFF. For the CDR3, the DNA is TGTGCCAGCAGCGTGGACGGTGGCGGGGAGCTGTTTTTT.

CDR3 sequence reads: CASSRNSGGSQETQYF. The DNA for the CDR3 is TGTGCCAGTAGTAGGAATAGCGGGGGGTCCCAAGAGACCCAGTACTTC. This chain joins TRBV19 and TRBJ2-5; 10 bases match TRBD2. Trimming at V came to 4 bases and at J to 1 base, leaving 6 bases not matched to a gene. There are 16 residues in the CDR3. Germline V gives CDR1 LNHDA, CDR2 SQIVND (reference sequence).

V is TRBV5-1 and J is TRBJ1-4; D is uncertain. CDR3 length equals 14 residues. V was trimmed by 1 base and J by 8 bases, leaving 12 bases between them. Germline CDR1 is SGHRS and CDR2 is YFSETQ. The CDR3 region is CASSLTPTGEKLFF. In DNA form, the CDR3 reads TGCGCCAGCAGCTTGACCCCCACGGGGGAAAAACTGTTTTTT.

This clone was counted between two and nine times. The V call is TRBV28, the J call TRBJ2-5; 10 bases fit TRBD2. After removal of 7 bases from V and 6 bases from J, the junction contained 11 bases not matched to a gene. Germline loops: CDR1 MDHEN, CDR2 SYDVKM. The CDR3 contains 15 residues. The chain's CDR3 is CASTLAGGTPKTQYF. CDR3 DNA: TGTGCCAGCACGTTAGCGGGGGGAACTCCCAAGACCCAGTACTTC.

The CDR3 DNA reads TGTGCCAGCACGGAGACTAGCGGGGGGCCTCCGCTCTTTGGGACCCAGTACTTC. It is translated as CASTETSGGPPLFGTQYF. The chain carries TRBV9 and TRBJ2-5; 13 nucleotides align to TRBD2. The CDR3 has 18 amino acids. Germline V lookup: CDR1 SGDLS, CDR2 YYNGEE. Trimming removed 6 bases from V and 7 bases from J; junction bases left unmatched: 18.

This chain links TRBV11-2 with TRBJ1-1, with D possibly TRBD1 on 5 matching bases. Between the trimmed V and J ends, which lost 1 base and 0 bases, there was a span of 12 bases. The germline V gene encodes CDR1 SGHAT and CDR2 FQNNGV. There are 16 residues in the CDR3. The CDR3 DNA reads TGTGCCAGCAGCTTAGCCCGAGGACAACTGAACACTGAAGCTTTCTTT. It codes for CASSLARGQLNTEAFF. The variable domain in full, completed from reference TRBV11-2 and TRBJ1-1, reads EAGVAQSPRYKIIEKRQSVAFWCNPISGHATLYWYQQILGQGPKLLIQFQNNGVVDDSQLPKDRFSAERLKGVDSTLKIQPAKLEDSAVYLCASSLARGQLNTEAFFGQGTRLTVV.

The chain couples TRBV29-1 to TRBJ1-2; D uncertain. The germline V and J ends were trimmed by 1 base and 6 bases, with 9 bases remaining between them. CDR1 is SQVTM, CDR2 ANQGSEA, per germline. This CDR3 region has 12 residues. CDR3 loop: CSVEAMSDGYTF. The CDR3, as DNA: TGCAGCGTTGAAGCGATGTCAGATGGCTACACCTTC.

The chain carries TRBV28 and TRBJ2-7, with D perhaps matching TRBD1 (5 bases). The CDR3 has 15 residues. V was clipped by 5 bases and J by 0 bases, with 14 bases between them. Germline loops: CDR1 MDHEN, CDR2 SYDVKM. This CDR3 reads CASSVSGFSSYEQYF. The CDR3, as DNA: TGTGCCAGCAGTGTATCAGGGTTTAGCTCCTACGAGCAGTACTTC.

This chain links TRBV5-1 with TRBJ1-1, with 10 positions matching TRBD1. This CDR3 has 15 residues. With V trimmed by 4 bases and J by 6 bases, 9 bases remained unmatched. The V gene's germline CDR1 is SGHRS and CDR2 YFSETQ. The CDR3 sequence: CASSARGTGDPEAFF. Written as DNA, the CDR3 is TGCGCCAGCAGCGCCAGAGGGACAGGGGATCCTGAAGCTTTCTTT.

This sequence joins TRBV6-1 and TRBJ2-5, with 9 bases aligning to TRBD1. The last part of the DNA fits TRBJ2-7 better; the J call may be wrong. Germline-derived CDR1 and CDR2 are MNHNS and SASEGT. CDR3 length: 14 residues. CDR3 protein: CASRGTGSSYEQYF. For the CDR3, the DNA is TGTGCCAGCAGAGGGACAGGGAGCTCCTACGAGCAGTACTTC.

This clone has more than one count but fewer than ten. The chain employs TRBV28 and TRBJ1-5; D unclear. V lost 4 bases to trimming and J lost 2 bases, with 12 bases between them. Germline lookup yields CDR1 MDHEN and CDR2 SYDVKM. CDR3 length: 15 residues. The CDR3 loop reads CASSSMRSGNQPQHF. The DNA of the CDR3 is TGTGCCAGCAGTTCAATGCGGAGCGGCAATCAGCCCCAGCATTTT.

V gene TRBV19 combines with J gene TRBJ1-2; 7 bases agree with TRBD1. CDR1 LNHDA and CDR2 SQIVND come from the germline V gene (reference sequence). V lost 4 bases to trimming and J lost 2 bases; unmatched junction nucleotides: 16. The CDR3 runs to 18 residues. The CDR3 nucleotides read TGTGCCAGTAGTACATCGAGCCCCAGACAGGGCTACAACTATGGCTACACCTTC. It codes for CASSTSSPRQGYNYGYTF.

V and J are TRBV18 and TRBJ2-1, with 10 bases that match TRBD2. The CDR3 runs 15 residues. The V segment lost 3 bases and the J segment 2 bases; nucleotides outside the gene matches: 1. Per the germline V gene, CDR1 is KGHSH and CDR2 is LQKENI. The CDR3 DNA reads TGTGCCAGCTCACCGAGCGGGGGGGCCTACAATGAGCAGTTCTTC. It translates to CASSPSGGAYNEQFF. The entire variable domain, with the rest obtained from reference TRBV18 and TRBJ2-1, is as follows: NAGVMQNPRHLVRRRGQEARLRCSPMKGHSHVYWYRQLPEEGLKFMVYLQKENIIDESGMPKERFSAEFPKEGPSILRIQQVVRGDSAAYFCASSPSGGAYNEQFFGPGTRLTVL.

The gene calls are TRBV2 and TRBJ1-5; D not certain. Trimming took 8 bases from V and 0 from J, leaving 11 bases between them. CDR1 and CDR2 (germline): SNHLY, FYNNEI. This CDR3 is built from 14 residues. The CDR3 DNA follows: TGTGCCAGCGCCAGGAGATATAGCAATCAGCCCCAGCATTTT. Protein sequence: CASARRYSNQPQHF.

The chain couples TRBV19 to TRBJ2-5, with 7 bases that match TRBD2. The length of the CDR3 is 14 residues. CDR1 and CDR2 from the germline V gene are LNHDA and SQIVND (reference sequence). J was trimmed by 0 bases and V by 4 bases; bases with no gene match: 2. This chain's CDR3 is CASSNGGNQETQYF. For the CDR3, the DNA is TGTGCCAGTAGTAACGGGGGGAACCAAGAGACCCAGTACTTC.

The chain is built from TRBV6-5 and TRBJ2-5; tentatively, D is TRBD1 or TRBD2 (5 bases each). The CDR3 is 14 residues long. Germline CDR1 is MNHEY and CDR2 is SVGAGI. The germline V and J ends were trimmed by 2 bases and 4 bases, with 11 bases remaining between them. The CDR3 loop is CASSYHSGAETQYF. The CDR3 DNA follows: TGTGCCAGCAGTTACCACTCCGGGGCAGAGACCCAGTACTTC.

Only one count was recorded for this clone. V and J are TRBV9 and TRBJ2-5, with 7 positions matching TRBD2. The germline V gene encodes CDR1 SGDLS and CDR2 YYNGEE. After removal of 1 base from V and 0 bases from J, the junction contained 3 bases not matched to a gene. The CDR3 sequence is 15 residues long. This chain's CDR3 is CASSVFGGNQETQYF. DNA of the CDR3: TGTGCCAGCAGCGTATTCGGGGGGAACCAAGAGACCCAGTACTTC.

The chain has TRBV9 and TRBJ1-3; possibly TRBD1 for D (5 bases). The CDR3 has 15 amino acids. Germline V gives CDR1 SGDLS, CDR2 YYNGEE. Trimming took off 3 bases at V and 2 bases at J, with 12 bases between the two ends. The CDR3 spells CASSARQSPGNTIYF. CDR3 DNA: TGTGCCAGCAGCGCTCGACAGAGCCCTGGAAACACCATATATTTT. Using reference TRBV9 and TRBJ1-3 for the parts outside the CDR3, the full variable domain is DSGVTQTPKHLITATGQRVTLRCSPRSGDLSVYWYQQSLDQGLQFLIQYYNGEERAKGNILERFSAQQFPDLHSELNLSSLELGDSALYFCASSARQSPGNTIYFGEGSWLTVV.

The chain employs TRBV19 and TRBJ2-2, with a tentative D call TRBD1 (6 bases). The germline V gene has CDR1 LNHDA and CDR2 SQIVND (reference sequence). The CDR3 runs 14 residues. Trimming pared 5 bases from V and 0 bases from J, leaving 7 bases between. In DNA form, the CDR3 reads TGTGCCAGTAGTGGGACAACGAACACCGGGGAGCTGTTTTTT. Residues: CASSGTTNTGELFF.

The chain carries TRBV7-9 and TRBJ2-7, with D possibly being TRBD1 or TRBD2 (5 bases each). V lost 3 bases and J 3 bases, leaving 18 bases between the germline ends. The CDR3 is 16 residues long. CDR1 is SEHNR, CDR2 FQNEAQ, per germline (reference sequence). CDR3 in DNA: TGTGCCAGCAGCTTTGGAGGCAGGGTAAAGAACTACGAGCAGTACTTC. Its translation is CASSFGGRVKNYEQYF. Combining the CDR3 with reference TRBV7-9 and TRBJ2-7 gives the whole variable domain DTGVSQNPRHKITKRGQNVTFRCDPISEHNRLYWYRQTLGQGPEFLTYFQNEAQLEKSRLLSDRFSAERPKGSFSTLEIQRTEQGDSAMYLCASSFGGRVKNYEQYFGPGTRLTVT.

This clone has a handful of counts. This rearrangement joins TRBV5-5 to TRBJ1-3; 9 bases match TRBD1. The CDR3 loop spans 16 amino acids. CDR1 and CDR2 (germline): SGHKS, YYEKEE (reference sequence). The V segment lost 2 bases and the J segment 0 bases; nucleotides outside the gene matches: 3. This CDR3 reads CASSFGTGSSGNTIYF. CDR3 sequence (DNA): TGTGCCAGCAGCTTCGGGACAGGGAGCTCTGGAAACACCATATATTTT.

The chain links TRBV4-1 to TRBJ1-1; D not certain. The CDR3 consists of 13 residues. V was trimmed by 2 bases and J by 1 base, leaving 5 bases between them. Germline assignment: CDR1 MGHRA and CDR2 YSYEKL. The chain's CDR3 is CASSQTKNTEAFF. The DNA for the CDR3 is TGCGCCAGCAGCCAAACAAAGAACACTGAAGCTTTCTTT.

The CDR3 loop reads CASSEGVSQPQHF. CDR3 coding DNA: TGCGCCAGCAGTGAGGGGGTAAGTCAGCCCCAGCATTTT. The V call is TRBV10-1, the J call TRBJ1-5, with D hard to call. Germline assignment: CDR1 WNHNN and CDR2 SYGVQD (reference sequence). The V and J ends lost 2 bases and 6 bases respectively, with 8 bases between them. This CDR3 is built from 13 residues.

V usage is TRBV16 and J usage is TRBJ1-5, with D perhaps matching TRBD1 (6 bases). The CDR3 consists of 15 residues. Germline CDR1 is KGHSY and CDR2 is FQNENV. V dropped 4 bases and J dropped 2 bases, with 12 bases sitting between them. CDR3 region: CASSPGGGGNQPQHF. DNA of the CDR3: TGTGCCAGCAGCCCGGGGGGGGGCGGCAATCAGCCCCAGCATTTT. Complete variable domain (other parts from reference TRBV16 and TRBJ1-5): GEEVAQTPKHLVRGEGQKAKLYCAPIKGHSYVFWYQQVLKNEFKFLISFQNENVFDETGMPKERFSAKCLPNSPCSLEIQATKLEDSAVYFCASSPGGGGNQPQHFGDGTRLSIL.

The V gene is TRBV7-2, the J gene TRBJ2-2; 7 nucleotides agree with TRBD1. The germline V gene encodes CDR1 SGHTA and CDR2 FQGNSA. Trimming took 2 bases from V and 6 from J; bases not matched to a gene: 9. This CDR3 region has 16 residues. The CDR3, as DNA: TGTGCCAGCAGCTTACGACAGGGTGGATTCGCCGGGGAGCTGTTTTTT. Protein product: CASSLRQGGFAGELFF.

The V call is TRBV7-2, the J call TRBJ1-1, with D tentatively TRBD1 (5 bases). The length of the CDR3 is 14 residues. Germline V CDR1 and CDR2: SGHTA, FQGNSA. Deletions cut 5 bases from V and 8 bases from J, with 18 bases between. In DNA form, the CDR3 reads TGTGCCAGCAGCCCCGGCCAGGGTAGTCTAGAAGCTTTCTTT. Amino acids: CASSPGQGSLEAFF.

The J gene is TRBJ2-6, the V gene TRBV19; a possible D gene is TRBD1 (5 bases). V gave up 9 bases and J gave up 0 bases, with 18 bases separating them. This CDR3 comprises 17 residues. The germline gives CDR1 LNHDA, CDR2 SQIVND (reference sequence). The CDR3 DNA reads as TGTGCCAGCAGCAGGGTACCTACGAACTCTGGGGCCAACGTCCTGACTTTC. Translated: CASSRVPTNSGANVLTF.

The genes are TRBV11-2 and TRBJ1-6; weak D call: TRBD1 (5 bases). Germline V gene sequence: CDR1 SGHAT, CDR2 FQNNGV. CDR3 length: 14 amino acids. Trimming took off 6 bases at V and 7 bases at J, with 13 bases between the two ends. The CDR3 region is CASSELYRNSPLHF. For the CDR3, the DNA is TGTGCCAGCAGTGAACTTTACAGGAATTCACCCCTCCACTTT.

The chain links TRBV5-8 to TRBJ1-4; 7 positions agree with TRBD1. Germline V CDR1 and CDR2: SGHTS, YDEGEE. CDR3 size: 16 residues. The V segment lost 2 bases and the J segment 4 bases; nucleotides outside the gene matches: 8. The CDR3 loop is CASSFGTANINEKLFF. The CDR3 nucleotides read TGTGCCAGCAGCTTCGGGACAGCGAACATTAATGAAAAACTGTTTTTT.